The 21 T cell receptor beta chains below come from one sample, sequenced in a study of shared T cell receptors in the human thymus. Measured with immunoSEQ multiplex PCR; TCRdb has only the in-frame clones, and not every one. The sample contains about 380,000 clones, 95% of which appear only once. The sequencing input was thymocytes. The receptors come from a human donor.

This clone was observed once. V is TRBV30 and J is TRBJ2-7; 7 nucleotides line up with TRBD2. CDR3 size: 14 residues. Per germline, CDR1 GTSNPN and CDR2 SVGIG (reference sequence). J lost 1 base, V lost 2 bases, and 5 bases had no gene match. This CDR3 reads CAWSKGLISYEQYF. CDR3 DNA sequence: TGTGCCTGGAGTAAGGGACTAATATCCTACGAGCAGTACTTC.

The CDR3 is CASLGSRTAANTGELFF. CDR3 DNA: TGTGCCTCCCTCGGGTCTAGGACAGCCGCGAACACCGGGGAGCTGTTTTTT. This chain links TRBV7-6 with TRBJ2-2; D is perhaps TRBD1 (6 bases). CDR3 length: 17 residues. CDR1 and CDR2 from the germline V gene are SGHVS and FNYEAQ. The V end lost 11 bases, the J end lost 0 bases, and 22 bases lay between the germline ends.

The gene calls are TRBV5-4 and TRBJ1-2; D gene ambiguous. Germline lookup yields CDR1 SGHNT and CDR2 YYREEE (reference sequence). V dropped 4 bases and J dropped 4 bases, with 11 bases sitting between them. This CDR3 spans 13 amino acids. As DNA, the CDR3 is TGTGCCAGCAGCCAGGACGGGTTCTATGGCTACACCTTC. The encoded protein is CASSQDGFYGYTF.

V is TRBV28 and J is TRBJ2-5, with D perhaps matching TRBD1 (6 bases). Germline V CDR1 and CDR2: MDHEN, SYDVKM. V dropped 6 bases and J dropped 3 bases, with 11 bases sitting between them. This CDR3 contains 13 residues. In DNA, the CDR3 is TGTGCCAGCAGCCCTACAGGGAAAGAGACCCAGTACTTC. This gives the protein CASSPTGKETQYF.

This chain links TRBV6-1 with TRBJ2-1, with TRBD2 matching 12 bases. Germline CDR1 is MNHNS and CDR2 is SASEGT. This CDR3 is 16 amino acids long. J was trimmed by 2 bases and V by 3 bases; bases with no gene match: 2. CDR3 protein: CASSEGLAGAYNEQFF. DNA of the CDR3: TGTGCCAGCAGTGAGGGACTAGCGGGTGCCTACAATGAGCAGTTCTTC.

This clone was seen once. The rearrangement joins TRBV5-1 to TRBJ2-1; TRBD2 matches 9 bases. Germline CDR1 is SGHRS and CDR2 is YFSETQ. Trimming at V came to 1 base and at J to 3 bases, leaving 5 bases not matched to a gene. CDR3 size: 16 residues. The CDR3, as DNA: TGCGCCAGCAGCTTGAATCTAGCGGGACGCTACAATGAGCAGTTCTTC. Encoded protein: CASSLNLAGRYNEQFF.

The V and J genes are TRBV30 and TRBJ2-7, with 11 bases fitting TRBD2. The CDR3 has 19 residues. V lost 0 bases and J lost 4; bases outside the gene matches: 17. Germline V CDR1 and CDR2: GTSNPN, SVGIG (reference sequence). The CDR3 protein is CAWSVRRILGTSGTYEQYF. CDR3 DNA sequence: TGTGCCTGGAGTGTACGTAGAATTTTGGGGACTAGCGGCACATACGAGCAGTACTTC. The whole variable domain, remainder taken from reference TRBV30 and TRBJ2-7, is SQTIHQWPATLVQPVGSPLSLECTVEGTSNPNLYWYRQAAGRGLQLLFYSVGIGQISSEVPQNLSASRPQDRQFILSSKKLLLSDSGFYLCAWSVRRILGTSGTYEQYFGPGTRLTVT.

This chain links TRBV28 with TRBJ2-5; no clear D gene. Per the germline V gene, CDR1 is MDHEN and CDR2 is SYDVKM. V was shortened by 6 bases and J by 5 bases, with 10 bases between the two germline ends. The CDR3 has 12 amino acids. The CDR3 DNA reads as TGTGCCAGCAGCAGCGCCGGGGAGACCCAGTACTTC. This encodes CASSSAGETQYF.

V and J are TRBV27 and TRBJ2-2; 13 nucleotides line up with TRBD2. Germline CDR1 is MNHEY and CDR2 is SMNVEV (reference sequence). Trimming cost V 6 bases and J 2 bases; bases outside gene matches: 3. This CDR3 has 16 residues. The CDR3 reads CASRGLAGVNTGELFF. The CDR3 DNA follows: TGTGCCAGCAGAGGACTAGCGGGGGTAAACACCGGGGAGCTGTTTTTT.

This clone occurred a few times. The chain employs TRBV10-1 and TRBJ1-3; D not certain. Trimming cost V 9 bases and J 3 bases, with 15 bases left between them. CDR3 length: 14 amino acids. The V gene's germline CDR1 is WNHNN and CDR2 SYGVQD (reference sequence). The CDR3 here is CARRSPDFGNTIYF. The CDR3 DNA follows: TGCGCCAGGCGGTCCCCGGACTTTGGAAACACCATATATTTT.

CDR3 DNA sequence: TGCGCCAGCAGTGTTCCCAGTGGACAGGGCCTAGACAATGAGCAGTTCTTC. Translating it yields CASSVPSGQGLDNEQFF. The rearrangement joins TRBV10-1 to TRBJ2-1; 8 nucleotides align to TRBD1. The CDR3 covers 17 residues. Germline V gene lookup returns CDR1 WNHNN and CDR2 SYGVQD (reference sequence). With V trimmed by 4 bases and J by 5 bases, 13 bases remained unmatched.

This chain connects TRBV28 to TRBJ1-2; 7 nucleotides agree with TRBD1. Germline V gives CDR1 MDHEN, CDR2 SYDVKM. CDR3 length equals 18 residues. Losses at the gene ends were 1 base for V and 1 base for J; bases not matched to a gene: 12. The DNA of the CDR3 is TGTGCCAGCAGTTTATCGGGCAGGGGGAGACTACTTAACTATGGCTACACCTTC. This gives the protein CASSLSGRGRLLNYGYTF.

The chain couples TRBV7-9 to TRBJ1-5; 8 nucleotides align to TRBD1. V was clipped by 1 base and J by 5 bases; unmatched bases: 7. CDR3 size: 16 residues. The germline V gene encodes CDR1 SEHNR and CDR2 FQNEAQ (reference sequence). CDR3 nucleotides: TGTGCCAGCAGCTTAGTAGACAGGGGTGGGGATCAGCCCCAGCATTTT. Its translation: CASSLVDRGGDQPQHF. Looking up the rest from reference TRBV7-9 and TRBJ1-5 gives the full variable domain: DTGVSQNPRHKITKRGQNVTFRCDPISEHNRLYWYRQTLGQGPEFLTYFQNEAQLEKSRLLSDRFSAERPKGSFSTLEIQRTEQGDSAMYLCASSLVDRGGDQPQHFGDGTRLSIL.

The V gene is TRBV4-1, the J gene TRBJ2-1; TRBD1 is a possible D gene (8 bases). Germline-derived CDR1 and CDR2 are MGHRA and YSYEKL. V was pared by 2 bases and J by 7 bases, with 18 bases between. The CDR3 extends over 16 amino acids. The CDR3 nucleotides are TGCGCCAGCAGCCAAAGCGGGACAGGTCTTTGGAATGAGCAGTTCTTC. Its translation is CASSQSGTGLWNEQFF.

The chain uses TRBV7-9 and TRBJ1-5; D unresolved. Germline values: CDR1 SEHNR, CDR2 FQNEAQ (reference sequence). This CDR3 contains 14 residues. Trimming removed 2 bases at V and 6 bases at J, with 11 bases between. The CDR3 DNA sequence: TGTGCCAGCAGCTTATTTCCGGGAGCTCAGCCCCAGCATTTT. Amino acid sequence: CASSLFPGAQPQHF. Looking up the rest from reference TRBV7-9 and TRBJ1-5 gives the full variable domain: DTGVSQNPRHKITKRGQNVTFRCDPISEHNRLYWYRQTLGQGPEFLTYFQNEAQLEKSRLLSDRFSAERPKGSFSTLEIQRTEQGDSAMYLCASSLFPGAQPQHFGDGTRLSIL.

This chain uses TRBV7-9 with TRBJ2-7; D tentatively reads TRBD1 or TRBD2 (5 bases each). This CDR3 has 15 amino acids. CDR1 and CDR2 from the germline V gene are SEHNR and FQNEAQ (reference sequence). V lost 0 bases and J lost 2, with 11 bases in between. In DNA, the CDR3 is TGTGCCAGCAGCTTAGCCGGGACGGTAGCCTACGAGCAGTACTTC. Translation: CASSLAGTVAYEQYF.

The chain combines TRBV19 with TRBJ2-7, with D perhaps matching TRBD1 (6 bases). Per germline, CDR1 LNHDA and CDR2 SQIVND (reference sequence). The CDR3 has 15 amino acids. Trimming stripped 2 bases from V and 3 bases from J, with 14 bases between. The CDR3 DNA reads as TGTGCCAGTAGTATACGTTTGGACAGTTACTACGAGCAGTACTTC. It translates to CASSIRLDSYYEQYF.

This chain links TRBV6-1 with TRBJ2-2, with TRBD2 matching 9 bases. CDR1 is MNHNS and CDR2 is SASEGT in the germline V gene. V shed 6 bases, J shed 6 bases, and the junction held 5 bases outside the gene matches. This CDR3 is 14 amino acids long. CDR3: CASSWTSEPGELFF. The CDR3 DNA reads as TGTGCCAGCAGCTGGACTAGCGAACCCGGGGAGCTGTTTTTT.

This clone appeared once. The rearrangement joins TRBV29-1 to TRBJ1-5, with TRBD1 as a possible D gene (5 bases). V was shortened by 6 bases and J by 7 bases, with 16 bases between the two germline ends. This CDR3 region has 13 residues. Per germline, CDR1 SQVTM and CDR2 ANQGSEA. The chain's CDR3 is CSVKPGWGQPQHF. For the CDR3, the DNA is TGCAGCGTCAAACCGGGATGGGGCCAGCCCCAGCATTTT.

This chain connects TRBV4-1 to TRBJ2-3; 7 bases are a match to TRBD1. CDR1 is MGHRA and CDR2 is YSYEKL in the germline V gene. Trimming at V came to 6 bases and at J to 0 bases, leaving 9 bases not matched to a gene. The CDR3 sequence is 16 residues long. CDR3: CASRDRVLTSTDTQYF. CDR3 DNA sequence: TGCGCCAGCAGAGACAGGGTCTTAACTAGCACAGATACGCAGTATTTT.

This clone was detected once. The chain employs TRBV4-2 and TRBJ2-2, with TRBD2 as a possible D gene (5 bases). Trimming stripped 4 bases from V and 5 bases from J, with 23 bases between. The CDR3 consists of 18 residues. Germline V gives CDR1 LGHNA, CDR2 YNFKEQ. CDR3 residues: CASSLTHQRPRRTGELFF. The CDR3, as DNA: TGTGCCAGCAGCCTTACCCATCAGCGACCTAGGAGGACCGGGGAGCTGTTTTTT.